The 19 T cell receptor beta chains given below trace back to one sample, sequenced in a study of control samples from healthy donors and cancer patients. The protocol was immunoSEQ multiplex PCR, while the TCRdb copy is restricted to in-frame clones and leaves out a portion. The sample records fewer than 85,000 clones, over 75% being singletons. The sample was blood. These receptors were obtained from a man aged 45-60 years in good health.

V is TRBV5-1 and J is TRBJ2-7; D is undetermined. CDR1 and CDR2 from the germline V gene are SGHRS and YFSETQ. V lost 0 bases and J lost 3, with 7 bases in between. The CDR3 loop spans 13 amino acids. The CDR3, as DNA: TGCGCCAGCAGCTTGGGGGCTCGCTACGAGCAGTACTTC. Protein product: CASSLGARYEQYF.

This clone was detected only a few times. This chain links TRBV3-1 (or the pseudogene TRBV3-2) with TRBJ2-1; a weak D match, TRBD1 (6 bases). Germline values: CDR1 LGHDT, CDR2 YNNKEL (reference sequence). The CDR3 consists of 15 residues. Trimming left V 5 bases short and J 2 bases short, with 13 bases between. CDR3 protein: CASSGQWGPYNEQFF. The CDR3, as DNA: TGTGCCAGCAGCGGACAGTGGGGGCCCTACAATGAGCAGTTCTTC.

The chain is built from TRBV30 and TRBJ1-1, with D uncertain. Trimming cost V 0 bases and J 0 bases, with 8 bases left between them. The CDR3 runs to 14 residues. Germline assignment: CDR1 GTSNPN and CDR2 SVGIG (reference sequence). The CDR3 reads CAWSVGEMNTEAFF. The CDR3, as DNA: TGTGCCTGGAGTGTGGGAGAGATGAACACTGAAGCTTTCTTT.

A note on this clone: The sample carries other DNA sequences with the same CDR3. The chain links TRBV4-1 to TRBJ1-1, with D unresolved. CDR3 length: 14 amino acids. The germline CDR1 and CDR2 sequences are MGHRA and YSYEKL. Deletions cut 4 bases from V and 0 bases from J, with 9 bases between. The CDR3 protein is CASSLRALNTEAFF. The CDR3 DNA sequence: TGCGCCAGCAGCCTGCGGGCCTTGAACACTGAAGCTTTCTTT.

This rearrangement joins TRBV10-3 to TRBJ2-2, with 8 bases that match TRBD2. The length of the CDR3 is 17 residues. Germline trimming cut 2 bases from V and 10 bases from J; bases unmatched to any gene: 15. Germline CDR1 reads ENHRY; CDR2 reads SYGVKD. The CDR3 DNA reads TGTGCCATCAGTGAGGTGGAGGTTAGCGGGGCCCTGGAGGAGCTGTTTTTT. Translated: CAISEVEVSGALEELFF.

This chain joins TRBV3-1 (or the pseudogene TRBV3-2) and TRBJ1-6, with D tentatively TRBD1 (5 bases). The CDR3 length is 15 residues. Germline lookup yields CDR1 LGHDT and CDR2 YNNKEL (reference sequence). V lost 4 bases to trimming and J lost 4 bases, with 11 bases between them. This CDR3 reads CASSLGQQYNSPLHF. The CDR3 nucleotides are TGTGCCAGCAGCCTGGGGCAACAGTATAATTCACCCCTCCACTTT.

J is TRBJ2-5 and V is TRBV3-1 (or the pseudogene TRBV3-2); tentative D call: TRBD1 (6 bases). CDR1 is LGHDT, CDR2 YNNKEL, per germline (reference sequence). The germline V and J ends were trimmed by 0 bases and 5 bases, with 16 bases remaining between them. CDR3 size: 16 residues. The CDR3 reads CASSQDRQGYGETQYF. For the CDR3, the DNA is TGTGCCAGCAGCCAAGATCGGCAGGGGTATGGGGAGACCCAGTACTTC.

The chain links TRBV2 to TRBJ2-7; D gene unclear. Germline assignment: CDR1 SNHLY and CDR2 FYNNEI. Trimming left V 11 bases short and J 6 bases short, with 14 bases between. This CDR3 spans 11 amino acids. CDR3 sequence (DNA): TGTGCCTCAGCCACCGATCGCGAGCAGTACTTC. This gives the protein CASATDREQYF. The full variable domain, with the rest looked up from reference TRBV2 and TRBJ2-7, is EPEVTQTPSHQVTQMGQEVILRCVPISNHLYFYWYRQILGQKVEFLVSFYNNEISEKSEIFDDQFSVERPDGSNFTLKIRSTKLEDSAMYFCASATDREQYFGPGTRLTVT.

CDR3 DNA: TGTGCCAGCAGCTTAGCGGGGTCTAATGAAAAACTGTTTTTT. Translating gives CASSLAGSNEKLFF. The V call is TRBV7-9, the J call TRBJ1-4, with D uncertain. Trimming pared 0 bases from V and 3 bases from J, leaving 5 bases between. This CDR3 comprises 14 residues. CDR1 is SEHNR, CDR2 FQNEAQ, per germline (reference sequence).

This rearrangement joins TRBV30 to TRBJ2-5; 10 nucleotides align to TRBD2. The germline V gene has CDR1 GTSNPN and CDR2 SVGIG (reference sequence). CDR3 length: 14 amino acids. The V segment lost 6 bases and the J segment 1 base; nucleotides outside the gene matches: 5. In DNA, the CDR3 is TGTGCCTGTAGCGGGGGGAACGCCCAAGAGACCCAGTACTTC. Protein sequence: CACSGGNAQETQYF.

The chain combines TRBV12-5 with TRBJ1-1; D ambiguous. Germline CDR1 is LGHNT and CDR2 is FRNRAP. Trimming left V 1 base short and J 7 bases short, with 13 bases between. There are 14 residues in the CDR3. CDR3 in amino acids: CASGLDGPWGEAFF. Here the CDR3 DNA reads TGTGCTAGTGGTTTGGACGGGCCCTGGGGTGAAGCTTTCTTT. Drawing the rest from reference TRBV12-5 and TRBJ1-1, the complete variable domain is DARVTQTPRHKVTEMGQEVTMRCQPILGHNTVFWYRQTMMQGLELLAYFRNRAPLDDSGMPKDRFSAEMPDATLATLKIQPSEPRDSAVYFCASGLDGPWGEAFFGQGTRLTVV.

CDR3 sequence reads: CASSGTGSEQYF. As DNA, the CDR3 is TGCGCCAGCAGCGGAACAGGGTCCGAGCAGTACTTC. The genes are TRBV5-1 and TRBJ2-7; maybe TRBD1 (6 bases). The germline V gene encodes CDR1 SGHRS and CDR2 YFSETQ. This CDR3 is 12 amino acids long. The V end was cut by 4 bases, the J end by 6 bases, with 11 bases between.

The CDR3 is CASDSAEDSTDTQYF. DNA of the CDR3: TGTGCCAGCGATTCCGCGGAAGATAGCACAGATACGCAGTATTTT. This sequence joins TRBV6-5 and TRBJ2-3; D unclear. Germline CDR1 reads MNHEY; CDR2 reads SVGAGI. The CDR3 has 15 amino acids. Trimming shortened V by 8 bases and J by 0 bases, and 15 bases separated the two germline ends.

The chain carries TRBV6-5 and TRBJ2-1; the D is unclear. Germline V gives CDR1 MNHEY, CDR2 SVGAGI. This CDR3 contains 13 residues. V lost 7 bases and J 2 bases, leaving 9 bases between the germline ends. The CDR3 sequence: CASISAPYNEQFF. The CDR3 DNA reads TGTGCCAGCATATCCGCGCCCTACAATGAGCAGTTCTTC.

The CDR3 sequence: CASSVDDVHTEAFF. The DNA of the CDR3 is TGTGCCAGCAGCGTAGATGACGTGCACACTGAAGCTTTCTTT. This chain uses TRBV9 with TRBJ1-1; D not certain. Trimming pared 0 bases from V and 3 bases from J, leaving 9 bases between. Germline CDR1 and CDR2: SGDLS and YYNGEE. The CDR3 length is 14 residues.

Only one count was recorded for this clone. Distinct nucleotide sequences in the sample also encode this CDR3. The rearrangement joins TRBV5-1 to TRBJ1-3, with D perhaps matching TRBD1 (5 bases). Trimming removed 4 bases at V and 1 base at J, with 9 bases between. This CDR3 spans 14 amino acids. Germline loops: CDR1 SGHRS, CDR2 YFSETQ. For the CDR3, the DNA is TGCGCCAGCAGCCCTGGGACTTCTGGAAACACCATATATTTT. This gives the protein CASSPGTSGNTIYF.

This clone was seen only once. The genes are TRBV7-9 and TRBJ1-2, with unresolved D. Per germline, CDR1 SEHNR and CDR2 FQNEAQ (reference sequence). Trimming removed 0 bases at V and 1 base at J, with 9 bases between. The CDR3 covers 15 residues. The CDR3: CASSLARALNYGYTF. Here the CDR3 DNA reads TGTGCCAGCAGCTTAGCGCGGGCCCTTAACTATGGCTACACCTTC.

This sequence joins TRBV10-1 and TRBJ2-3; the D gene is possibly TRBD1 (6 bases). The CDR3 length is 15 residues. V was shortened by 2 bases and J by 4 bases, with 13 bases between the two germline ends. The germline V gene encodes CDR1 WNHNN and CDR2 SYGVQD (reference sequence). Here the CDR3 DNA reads TGCGCCAGCAGTGAGGCTTCCCAGGGGTCAGATACGCAGTATTTT. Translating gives CASSEASQGSDTQYF.

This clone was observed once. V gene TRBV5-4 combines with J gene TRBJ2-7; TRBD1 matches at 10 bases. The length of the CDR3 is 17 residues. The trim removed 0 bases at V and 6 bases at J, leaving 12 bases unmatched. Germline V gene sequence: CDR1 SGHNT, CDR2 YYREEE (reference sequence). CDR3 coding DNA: TGTGCCAGCAGCTTGGGAGGGGGGACAGGGGAGCGTCGCGAGCAGTACTTC. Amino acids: CASSLGGGTGERREQYF.